A single sample gave rise to the 20 T cell receptor beta chains below, sequenced in a study of Graves' ophthalmopathy and Graves' hyperthyroidism. Using RNA transcripts, the TCR beta CDR3 regions were amplified. Following a first-round RT-PCR that used HTBI primers, a second-round multiplex PCR was carried out. TCRdb used MiXCR to reprocess the multiplex PCR reads, holding one entry per CDR3 protein. The table records 400,000 to 500,000 distinct CDR3 sequences, around 20% of them present only once. The sequencing sample was made of peripheral blood. The source of these receptors is a woman younger than 30 with stable Graves' hyperthyroidism.

The rearrangement links TRBV12-3 or TRBV12-4 to TRBJ2-7; D is possibly TRBD2 (6 bases). Trimming took off 5 bases at V and 3 bases at J, with 17 bases between the two ends. The CDR3 runs to 15 residues. This CDR3 is CASSLPMTRGYEQYF. The CDR3 nucleotides read TGTGCCAGCAGTCTACCAATGACTAGAGGCTACGAGCAGTACTTC.

Ten or more counts support this clonotype. The rearrangement links TRBV6-5 to TRBJ1-5; D gene unclear. Germline CDR1 MNHEY, CDR2 SVGAGI. The CDR3 runs 15 residues. The germline V and J ends were trimmed by 6 bases and 0 bases, with 12 bases remaining between them. The CDR3, as DNA: TGTGCCAGCAGCCTAGACATCTATAGCAATCAGCCCCAGCATTTT. It codes for CASSLDIYSNQPQHF.

This clonotype was counted at least ten times. This rearrangement joins TRBV12-3 or TRBV12-4 to TRBJ2-6; D perhaps matches TRBD1 (6 bases). V lost 6 bases, J lost 0 bases, and 9 bases lay in between. This CDR3 spans 15 amino acids. CDR3 nucleotides: TGTGCCAGCAGCCCAGGGGTCTCTGGGGCCAACGTCCTGACTTTC. Protein sequence: CASSPGVSGANVLTF.

This chain links TRBV10-2 with TRBJ1-1, with 8 bases identical to TRBD1. Losses at the gene ends were 6 bases for V and 3 bases for J; bases not matched to a gene: 6. The CDR3 is 14 residues long. CDR1 is WSHSY and CDR2 is SAAADI in the germline V gene. The CDR3 bases are TGCGCCAGCAGCGGACAGGGAGTCGACACTGAAGCTTTCTTT. It yields the protein CASSGQGVDTEAFF.

Regarding this clonotype: Possible read error: a much larger clone is one base away. The CDR3 does not end in the conserved phenylalanine or tryptophan, so this is likely a read error. The rearrangement links TRBV20-1 to TRBJ1-1; 9 bases are shared with TRBD1. Looked up from germline, CDR1 is DFQATT and CDR2 is SNEGSKA (reference sequence). Trimming at V came to 6 bases and at J to 7 bases, leaving 12 bases not matched to a gene. The CDR3 spans 14 residues. The DNA for the CDR3 is TGCAGTGCCCATGAACAGGGGGCCTTTGGTGAAGCTTTCCTT. It yields the protein CSAHEQGAFGEAFL.

This clonotype has a count of ten or more. The chain carries TRBV6-1 and TRBJ1-1; no clear D. The V end was cut by 2 bases, the J end by 3 bases, with 10 bases between. Germline CDR1 is MNHNS and CDR2 is SASEGT. This CDR3 contains 14 residues. CDR3 in DNA: TGTGCCAGCAGTGAAATTATCGACTACACTGAAGCTTTCTTT. Translated: CASSEIIDYTEAFF.

This clonotype was observed at least ten times. This rearrangement joins TRBV9 to TRBJ1-2; 7 bases map to TRBD1. CDR1 and CDR2 (germline): SGDLS, YYNGEE. The CDR3 has 16 residues. J was trimmed by 3 bases and V by 3 bases; bases with no gene match: 11. The CDR3 here is CASSATGTAGYYGYTF. CDR3 DNA sequence: TGTGCCAGCAGCGCAACCGGGACAGCGGGGTACTATGGCTACACCTTC.

This clonotype was observed many times. The V and J genes are TRBV6-1 and TRBJ2-7; D not certain. This CDR3 contains 14 residues. Per the germline V gene, CDR1 is MNHNS and CDR2 is SASEGT. The V end lost 2 bases, the J end lost 1 base, and 9 bases lay between the germline ends. CDR3 sequence (DNA): TGTGCCAGCAGTGAAAGGGCCAGTTCCTACGAGCAGTACTTC. Residues: CASSERASSYEQYF.

This clonotype was recorded at least ten times. The chain couples TRBV7-9 to TRBJ2-7, with a tentative D call TRBD1 (5 bases). This CDR3 spans 14 amino acids. The V and J ends lost 1 base and 3 bases respectively, with 10 bases between them. From germline, CDR1 is SEHNR and CDR2 FQNEAQ (reference sequence). The CDR3 here is CASSLEGPFYEQYF. CDR3 nucleotides: TGTGCCAGCAGCTTAGAGGGGCCATTCTACGAGCAGTACTTC. Full variable domain (rest looked up from reference TRBV7-9 and TRBJ2-7): DTGVSQNPRHKITKRGQNVTFRCDPISEHNRLYWYRQTLGQGPEFLTYFQNEAQLEKSRLLSDRFSAERPKGSFSTLEIQRTEQGDSAMYLCASSLEGPFYEQYFGPGTRLTVT.

This clonotype was seen many times. The chain carries TRBV5-1 and TRBJ2-7; TRBD1 matches at 9 bases. CDR1 and CDR2 (germline): SGHRS, YFSETQ. With V trimmed by 6 bases and J by 3 bases, 7 bases remained unmatched. This CDR3 is built from 14 residues. This CDR3 is CASKDGTGNYEQYF. For the CDR3, the DNA is TGCGCCAGCAAAGACGGGACAGGGAACTACGAGCAGTACTTC. The full variable domain, with the rest looked up from reference TRBV5-1 and TRBJ2-7, is KAGVTQTPRYLIKTRGQQVTLSCSPISGHRSVSWYQQTPGQGLQFLFEYFSETQRNKGNFPGRFSGRQFSNSRSEMNVSTLELGDSALYLCASKDGTGNYEQYFGPGTRLTVT.

J is TRBJ2-2 and V is TRBV18; maybe TRBD1 (6 bases). The CDR3 runs to 14 residues. Germline V gene lookup returns CDR1 KGHSH and CDR2 LQKENI. Trimming left V 7 bases short and J 4 bases short, with 13 bases between. The CDR3 DNA sequence: TGTGCCAGCTGTCCCGGGACATCCACCGGGGAGCTGTTTTTT. This encodes CASCPGTSTGELFF. Complete variable domain (other parts from reference TRBV18 and TRBJ2-2): NAGVMQNPRHLVRRRGQEARLRCSPMKGHSHVYWYRQLPEEGLKFMVYLQKENIIDESGMPKERFSAEFPKEGPSILRIQQVVRGDSAAYFCASCPGTSTGELFFGEGSRLTVL.

The rearrangement links TRBV30 to TRBJ2-7; 8 bases agree with TRBD2. Germline V gene sequence: CDR1 GTSNPN, CDR2 SVGIG (reference sequence). The V segment lost 8 bases and the J segment 3 bases; nucleotides outside the gene matches: 3. This CDR3 is 11 amino acids long. The CDR3 spells CARGLVYEQYF. DNA of the CDR3: TGTGCCAGGGGACTAGTCTACGAGCAGTACTTC.

Many counts were recorded for this clonotype. The chain uses TRBV10-3 and TRBJ1-1; 7 bases line up with TRBD1. The length of the CDR3 is 12 residues. J was trimmed by 8 bases and V by 6 bases; bases with no gene match: 6. Germline assignment: CDR1 ENHRY and CDR2 SYGVKD. The CDR3 region is CAISATGTEAFF. Written as DNA, the CDR3 is TGTGCCATCAGCGCGACAGGGACCGAAGCTTTCTTT.

This clonotype was seen ten or more times. The DNA for the CDR3 is TGTGCCAGCAGCAAGGACAGGGGGCGGTACGAGCAGTACTTC. Translated: CASSKDRGRYEQYF. This chain links TRBV7-2 with TRBJ2-7; TRBD1 matches 11 bases. The ends lost 5 bases at V and 4 bases at J; junction bases unmatched: 4. Germline loops: CDR1 SGHTA, CDR2 FQGNSA. The CDR3 is 14 amino acids.

This clonotype was found many times. The CDR3 is CASSFDSSGYGYTF. For the CDR3, the DNA is TGCGCCAGCAGCTTCGATTCGTCCGGGTACGGCTACACCTTC. The V and J genes are TRBV5-1 and TRBJ1-2; the D is unclear. Trimming removed 2 bases from V and 8 bases from J, with 16 bases in between. There are 14 residues in the CDR3. Germline V lookup: CDR1 SGHRS, CDR2 YFSETQ.

This clonotype was detected only a few times. A much larger clone sits a single nucleotide away, making a read error possible. The gene calls are TRBV29-1 and TRBJ2-5, with 8 bases matching TRBD2. Looked up from germline, CDR1 is SQVTM and CDR2 is ANQGSEA. The CDR3 contains 15 residues. CDR3 sequence: CSVSQSGSQGETKYF. CDR3 coding DNA: TGCAGCGTGAGCCAGAGCGGGAGCCAGGGTGAGACCAAGTACTTC.

This clonotype occurred many times. The chain employs TRBV4-1 and TRBJ2-7; D perhaps matches TRBD2 (5 bases). From germline, CDR1 is MGHRA and CDR2 YSYEKL. The CDR3 consists of 16 residues. The V end was cut by 3 bases, the J end by 0 bases, with 15 bases between. CDR3 loop: CASSQGVGSISYEQYF. The CDR3 coding sequence is TGCGCCAGCAGCCAGGGAGTGGGCAGCATCTCCTACGAGCAGTACTTC.

This clonotype was counted many times. The J gene is TRBJ1-5, the V gene TRBV28; 8 bases map to TRBD1. With 11 bases clipped from V and 4 bases from J, the junction kept 10 bases outside the gene matches. The germline V gene encodes CDR1 MDHEN and CDR2 SYDVKM. The CDR3 totals 14 residues. The CDR3 reads CASTTGQVNQPQHF. The DNA for the CDR3 is TGTGCCTCCACAACGGGACAGGTTAATCAGCCCCAGCATTTT. The entire variable domain, with the rest obtained from reference TRBV28 and TRBJ1-5, is as follows: DVKVTQSSRYLVKRTGEKVFLECVQDMDHENMFWYRQDPGLGLRLIYFSYDVKMKEKGDIPEGYSVSREKKERFSLILESASTNQTSMYLCASTTGQVNQPQHFGDGTRLSIL.

This chain uses TRBV12-3 or TRBV12-4 with TRBJ1-1; 7 positions match TRBD1. V dropped 7 bases and J dropped 9; count of bases not matched to a gene: 8. This CDR3 is 12 amino acids long. CDR3 loop: CASTTPGGKAFF. DNA of the CDR3: TGTGCCAGCACCACCCCAGGGGGGAAAGCTTTCTTT.

As for this clonotype: A much bigger clone sits one base away, suggesting this may be a read error. The chain has TRBV19 and TRBJ2-7; possibly TRBD1 or TRBD2 for D (5 bases each). This CDR3 contains 18 residues. V gave up 10 bases and J gave up 2 bases, with 30 bases separating them. Germline values: CDR1 LNHDA, CDR2 SQIVND (reference sequence). The CDR3 protein is CAKPRDPGTLWLPYEQYF. The DNA for the CDR3 is TGTGCCAAGCCCCGGGACCCAGGTACCCTGTGGCTACCCTACGAGCAGTACTTC.